This T cell receptor (beta chain) was recorded in a study of blood T cell repertoires in COVID-19 (dated by TCRdb to the early 2020s). A note on the overall study: Samples covering the acute and convalescent phases of COVID-19 were provided by collaborators in the United States, Italy and Spain. The prospective study material was composed of cDNA or gDNA derived from T cells, B-cell-depleted T cells, or PBMCs. The dataset comprised deeply sampled blood TCRbeta repertoires from subjects exposed to, actively infected with, or recovered from COVID-19. A freely available public database, intended as a resource for researchers studying the immune response to SARS-CoV-2, is where the repertoires were released. The samples were drawn from two sources: the first 160 participants of the ongoing ImmuneRACE study, and about 1,300 subjects contributed by 6 global collaborators. The sample metadata nearly always contained a de-identified subject ID, COVID-19 status, age in years and sex. HLA class I and class II types, where available, came from metadata supplied by the sample provider rather than from assay-based typing.

What the study reported, not specific to this receptor: The amount of clinical and demographic metadata varied by source and participant and was provided uncurated.

TCRbeta CDR3 regions were amplified from genomic DNA by means of the immunoSEQ Assay, a bias-controlled multiplex PCR. The source study handled its data this way. Within the assay, amplification of reference gene primers was used to estimate how many nucleated cells each sample contained. To quantify the absolute abundance of each unique TCRbeta CDR3 rearrangement, sequence reads were collapsed and filtered. For each sample, productive Simpson clonality was calculated as the square root of Simpson's diversity index over productive rearrangements. TCRdb's version of the immuneACCESS table is confined to in-frame rearrangements and falls short of the full clone set. An unresolved V gene accounts for under half of the shortfall where checked; the remainder is of unknown origin. V and J calls and clone size are as listed in that table; D and trimming were resolved from the DNA. The sample records about 240,000 clones, roughly 86% of which are singletons. The top ten clones comprise roughly 12% of the sample.

The CDR1 and CDR2 encoded by the germline V gene are SNHLY and FYNNEI. Measured from the cysteine to the phenylalanine, the CDR3 is 14 residues long. The kept DNA is CDR3 alone, 42 bases in frame from the first base. The germline V end is reduced by 6 bases and the J end by 10 bases; junction bases left unmatched: 12. This clone was seen only once. This clone's antigen is unknown. Per-nucleotide qualities are absent, and no much larger clonotype sits a single base away. Each collaborating institution followed its own protocols to collect whole blood in K2EDTA tubes. Collaborator samples were shipped for TCRbeta analysis as frozen whole blood, isolated PBMCs, or DNA extracted from either sample type.

This sequence was found in a man older than 75 with acute or convalescent COVID-19. The V and J genes are TRBV2 and TRBJ1-5; TRBD1 agrees with 7 junctional bases. Sequencing was carried out using peripheral blood. The CDR3 protein is CASRVDREGVPQHF. The nucleotide sequence is given as TGTGCCAGCAGAGTCGACAGGGAAGGGGTCCCCCAGCATTTT.